This T cell receptor (beta chain) was documented in a study of shared clonotypes between healthy human individuals. The method was immunoSEQ multiplex PCR; TCRdb's version includes in-frame clones alone and lacks a portion of them. The repertoire holds millions of clones, with under 95% as singletons. Naive CD8 populations comprised CD45RO-negative cells positively selected for CCR7, excluding terminally differentiated effector memory CD45RA+ cells. Nashville, Tennessee was home to all donors, who were Caucasian adults. To note about this clone: Antigen unknown. A read error may account for a junction end that differs from germline.

Broader study findings: Four donors held approximately 4.6% of naive CD4 clonotypes in common.

CDR3 length: 14 amino acids. CDR1 is MNHEY, CDR2 SMNVEV, per germline (reference sequence). The clonotype originates from a man younger than 35 in good health. Some clones in this sample may be carry-over from other donors' samples. The rearrangement joins TRBV27 to TRBJ2-7, with TRBD2 matching over 11 bases. Sequenced sample: naive CD8+ T cells from PBMCs. The CDR3 DNA is TGTGCCAGCAGTTTAGGGACTAGCGGTACCCCTAAGAACTTC. Amino acids: CASSLGTSGTPKNF.